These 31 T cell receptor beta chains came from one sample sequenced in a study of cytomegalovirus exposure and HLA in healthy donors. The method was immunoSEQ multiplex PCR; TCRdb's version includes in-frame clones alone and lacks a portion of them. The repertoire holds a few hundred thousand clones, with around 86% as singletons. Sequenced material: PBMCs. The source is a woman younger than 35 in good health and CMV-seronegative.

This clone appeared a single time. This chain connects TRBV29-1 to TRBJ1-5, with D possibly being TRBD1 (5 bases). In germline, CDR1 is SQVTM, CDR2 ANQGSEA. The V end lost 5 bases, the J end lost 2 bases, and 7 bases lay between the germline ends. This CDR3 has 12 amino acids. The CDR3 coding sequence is TGCAGCGTTTTAGGGGGCAATCAGCCCCAGCATTTT. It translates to CSVLGGNQPQHF.

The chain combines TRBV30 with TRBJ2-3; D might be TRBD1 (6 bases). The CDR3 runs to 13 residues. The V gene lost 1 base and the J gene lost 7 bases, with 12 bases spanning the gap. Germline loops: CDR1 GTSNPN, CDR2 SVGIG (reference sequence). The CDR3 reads CAWSALQGYTQYF. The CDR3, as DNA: TGTGCCTGGAGTGCCTTACAGGGTTATACGCAGTATTTT.

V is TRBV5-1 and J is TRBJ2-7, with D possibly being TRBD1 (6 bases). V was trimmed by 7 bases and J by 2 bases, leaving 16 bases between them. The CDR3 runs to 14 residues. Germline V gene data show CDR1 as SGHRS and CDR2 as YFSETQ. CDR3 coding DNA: TGCGCCAGCGGCCAAGACAGGCACCCCTACGAGCAGTACTTC. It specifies CASGQDRHPYEQYF.

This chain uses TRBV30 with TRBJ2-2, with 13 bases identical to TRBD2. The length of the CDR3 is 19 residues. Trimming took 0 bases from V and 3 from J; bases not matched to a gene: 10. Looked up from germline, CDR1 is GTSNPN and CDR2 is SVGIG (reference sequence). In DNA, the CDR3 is TGTGCCTGGAGTGTACTCAGGACTAGCGGGAGTGGGGACACCGGGGAGCTGTTTTTT. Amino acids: CAWSVLRTSGSGDTGELFF.

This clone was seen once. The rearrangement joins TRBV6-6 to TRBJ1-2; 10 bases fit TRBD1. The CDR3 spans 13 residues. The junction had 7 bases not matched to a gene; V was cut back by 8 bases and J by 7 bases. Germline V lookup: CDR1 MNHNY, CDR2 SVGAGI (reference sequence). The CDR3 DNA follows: TGTGCCAGCGTAACCGGGACAGGGGTTGGCTACACCTTC. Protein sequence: CASVTGTGVGYTF.

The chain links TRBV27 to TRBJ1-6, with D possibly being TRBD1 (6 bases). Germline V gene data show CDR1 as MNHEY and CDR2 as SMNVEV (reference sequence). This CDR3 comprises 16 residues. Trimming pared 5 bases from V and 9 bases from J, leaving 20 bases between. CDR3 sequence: CASSPRGGGLSSPLHF. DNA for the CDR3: TGTGCCAGCAGTCCCCGGGGAGGGGGGTTAAGTTCACCCCTCCACTTT.

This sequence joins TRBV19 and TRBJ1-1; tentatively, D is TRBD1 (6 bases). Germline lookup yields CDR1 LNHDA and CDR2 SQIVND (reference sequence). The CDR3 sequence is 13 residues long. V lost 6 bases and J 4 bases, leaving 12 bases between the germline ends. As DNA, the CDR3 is TGTGCCAGTAGCACAGGGTCCGGCACTGAAGCTTTCTTT. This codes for CASSTGSGTEAFF.

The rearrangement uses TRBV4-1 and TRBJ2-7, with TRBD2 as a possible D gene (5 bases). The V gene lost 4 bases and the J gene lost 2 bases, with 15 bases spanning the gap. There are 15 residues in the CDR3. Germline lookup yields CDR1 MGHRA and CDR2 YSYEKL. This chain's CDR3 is CASSPGEQRPYEQYF. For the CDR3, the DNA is TGCGCCAGCAGCCCCGGGGAGCAGAGACCCTACGAGCAGTACTTC.

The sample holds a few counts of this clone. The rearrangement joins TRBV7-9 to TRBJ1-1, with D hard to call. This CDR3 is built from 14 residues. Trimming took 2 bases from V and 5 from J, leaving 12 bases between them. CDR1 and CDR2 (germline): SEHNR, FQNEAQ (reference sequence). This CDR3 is CASSLSVTGTEAFF. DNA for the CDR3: TGTGCCAGCAGCTTATCCGTCACGGGTACTGAAGCTTTCTTT.

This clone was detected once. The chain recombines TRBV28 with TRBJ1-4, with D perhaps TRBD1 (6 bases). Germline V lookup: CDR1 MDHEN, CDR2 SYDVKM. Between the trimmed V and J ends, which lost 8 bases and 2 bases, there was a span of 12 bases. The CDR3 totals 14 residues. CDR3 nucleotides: TGTGCCAGCGGATACAGGGCCACTAATGAAAAACTGTTTTTT. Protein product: CASGYRATNEKLFF. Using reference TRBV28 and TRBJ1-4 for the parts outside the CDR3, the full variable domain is DVKVTQSSRYLVKRTGEKVFLECVQDMDHENMFWYRQDPGLGLRLIYFSYDVKMKEKGDIPEGYSVSREKKERFSLILESASTNQTSMYLCASGYRATNEKLFFGSGTQLSVL.

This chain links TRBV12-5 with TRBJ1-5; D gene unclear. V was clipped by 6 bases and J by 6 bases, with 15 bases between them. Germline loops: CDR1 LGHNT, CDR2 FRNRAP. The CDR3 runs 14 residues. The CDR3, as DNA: TGTGCTAGTGGCCCCGGAGGGAAGGGTCAGCCCCAGCATTTT. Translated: CASGPGGKGQPQHF.

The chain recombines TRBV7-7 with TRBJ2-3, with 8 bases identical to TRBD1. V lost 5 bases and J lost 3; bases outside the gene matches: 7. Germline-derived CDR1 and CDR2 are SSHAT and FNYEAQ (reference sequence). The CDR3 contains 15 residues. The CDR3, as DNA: TGTGCCAGCAGCCCCGGACAGGGCAGAACAGATACGCAGTATTTT. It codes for CASSPGQGRTDTQYF.

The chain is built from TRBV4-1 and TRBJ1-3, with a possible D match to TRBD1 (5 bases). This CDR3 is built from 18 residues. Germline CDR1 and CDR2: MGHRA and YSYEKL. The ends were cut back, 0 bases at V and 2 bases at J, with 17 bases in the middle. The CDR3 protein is CASSQEGDCGTAGNTIYF. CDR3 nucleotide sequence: TGCGCCAGCAGCCAAGAGGGAGACTGCGGGACTGCTGGAAACACCATATATTTT.

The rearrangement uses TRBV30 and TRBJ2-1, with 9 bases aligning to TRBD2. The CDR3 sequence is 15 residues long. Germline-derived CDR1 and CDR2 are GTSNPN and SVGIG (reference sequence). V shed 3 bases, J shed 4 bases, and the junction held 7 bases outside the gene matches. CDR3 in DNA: TGTGCCTGGAGGCGGAGTAGCGGGGGATACAATGAGCAGTTCTTC. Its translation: CAWRRSSGGYNEQFF.

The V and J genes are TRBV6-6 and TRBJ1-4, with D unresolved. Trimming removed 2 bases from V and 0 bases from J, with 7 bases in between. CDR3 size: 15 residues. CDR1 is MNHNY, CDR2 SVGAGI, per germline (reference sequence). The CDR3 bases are TGTGCCAGCAGTTACCGTGGCCCAACTAATGAAAAACTGTTTTTT. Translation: CASSYRGPTNEKLFF.

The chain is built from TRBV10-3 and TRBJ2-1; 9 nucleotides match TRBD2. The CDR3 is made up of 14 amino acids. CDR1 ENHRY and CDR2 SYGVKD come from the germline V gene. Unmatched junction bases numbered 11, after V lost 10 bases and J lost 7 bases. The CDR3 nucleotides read TGTGCCACACGGACTAGCGAGAGTCGGAATGAGCAGTTCTTC. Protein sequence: CATRTSESRNEQFF.

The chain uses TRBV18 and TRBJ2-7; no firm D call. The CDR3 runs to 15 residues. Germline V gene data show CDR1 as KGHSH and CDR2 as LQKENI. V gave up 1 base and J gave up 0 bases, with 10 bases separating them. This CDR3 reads CASSPLAGNSYEQYF. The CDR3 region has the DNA TGTGCCAGCTCACCACTGGCAGGAAACTCCTACGAGCAGTACTTC.

As DNA, the CDR3 is TGCAGCGTTGGCAGGGCCGTGAACACCGGGGAGCTGTTTTTT. This encodes CSVGRAVNTGELFF. V is TRBV29-1 and J is TRBJ2-2; D may be TRBD1 (5 bases). With 4 bases removed from V and 1 base from J, the gap between germline ends came to 10 bases. The CDR3 has 14 residues. Germline CDR1 SQVTM, CDR2 ANQGSEA.

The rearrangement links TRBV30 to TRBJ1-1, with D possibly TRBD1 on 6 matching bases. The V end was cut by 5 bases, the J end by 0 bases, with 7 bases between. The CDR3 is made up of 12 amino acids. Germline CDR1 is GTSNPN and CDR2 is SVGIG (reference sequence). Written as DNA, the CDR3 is TGTGCCTGGGACAGGTTGAACACTGAAGCTTTCTTT. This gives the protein CAWDRLNTEAFF.

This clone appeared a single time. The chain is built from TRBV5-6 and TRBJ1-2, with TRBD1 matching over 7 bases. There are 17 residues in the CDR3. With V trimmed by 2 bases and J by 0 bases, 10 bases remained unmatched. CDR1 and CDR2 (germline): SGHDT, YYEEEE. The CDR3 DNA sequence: TGTGCCAGCAGCTTACGGGACAGTGCCTTAACTAACTATGGCTACACCTTC. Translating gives CASSLRDSALTNYGYTF.

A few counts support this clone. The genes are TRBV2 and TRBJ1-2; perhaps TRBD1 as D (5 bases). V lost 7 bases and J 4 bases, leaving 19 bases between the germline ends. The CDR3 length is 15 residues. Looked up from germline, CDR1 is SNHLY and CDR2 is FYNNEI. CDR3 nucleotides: TGTGCCAGCACCACTCTCCGGGACTTTCTCTATGGCTACACCTTC. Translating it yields CASTTLRDFLYGYTF.

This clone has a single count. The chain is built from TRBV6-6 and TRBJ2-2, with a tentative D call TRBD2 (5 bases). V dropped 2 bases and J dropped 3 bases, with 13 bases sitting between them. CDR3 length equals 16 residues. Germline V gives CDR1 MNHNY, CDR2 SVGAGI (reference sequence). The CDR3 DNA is TGTGCCAGCAGTTACGGATCTAGCCGATACACCGGGGAGCTGTTTTTT. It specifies CASSYGSSRYTGELFF.

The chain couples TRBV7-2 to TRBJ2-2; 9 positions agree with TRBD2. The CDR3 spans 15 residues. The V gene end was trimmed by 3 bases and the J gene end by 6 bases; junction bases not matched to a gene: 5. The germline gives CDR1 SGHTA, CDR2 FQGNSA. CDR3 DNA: TGTGCCAGCAGCTTGACTAGCGGCGGTCCCGGGGAGCTGTTTTTT. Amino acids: CASSLTSGGPGELFF. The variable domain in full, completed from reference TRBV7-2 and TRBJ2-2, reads GAGVSQSPSNKVTEKGKDVELRCDPISGHTALYWYRQSLGQGLEFLIYFQGNSAPDKSGLPSDRFSAERTGGSVSTLTIQRTQQEDSAVYLCASSLTSGGPGELFFGEGSRLTVL.

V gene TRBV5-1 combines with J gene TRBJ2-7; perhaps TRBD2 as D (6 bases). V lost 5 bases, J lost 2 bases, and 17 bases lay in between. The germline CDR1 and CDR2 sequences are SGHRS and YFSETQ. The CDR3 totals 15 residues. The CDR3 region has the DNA TGCGCCAGCAGTAGGGCGGGGTCCCCAACCTACGAGCAGTACTTC. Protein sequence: CASSRAGSPTYEQYF.

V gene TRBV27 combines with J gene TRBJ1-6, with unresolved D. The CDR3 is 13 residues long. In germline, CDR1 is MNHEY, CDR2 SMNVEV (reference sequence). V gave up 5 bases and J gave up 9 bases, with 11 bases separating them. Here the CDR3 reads CASSPQAGSPLHF. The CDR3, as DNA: TGTGCCAGCAGTCCCCAGGCGGGTTCACCCCTCCACTTT.

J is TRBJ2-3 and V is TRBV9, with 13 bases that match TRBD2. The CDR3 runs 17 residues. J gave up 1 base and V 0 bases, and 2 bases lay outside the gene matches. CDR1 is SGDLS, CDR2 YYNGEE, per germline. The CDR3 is CASSVGGLAGGTDTQYF. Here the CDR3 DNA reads TGTGCCAGCAGCGTAGGAGGACTAGCGGGGGGCACAGATACGCAGTATTTT.

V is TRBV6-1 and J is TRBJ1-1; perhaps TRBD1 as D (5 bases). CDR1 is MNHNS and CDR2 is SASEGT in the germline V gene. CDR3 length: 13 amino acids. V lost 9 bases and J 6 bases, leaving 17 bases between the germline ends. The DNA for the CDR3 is TGTGCCAGTGTTCCGGGGGGAAGGGCTGAAGCTTTCTTT. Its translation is CASVPGGRAEAFF.

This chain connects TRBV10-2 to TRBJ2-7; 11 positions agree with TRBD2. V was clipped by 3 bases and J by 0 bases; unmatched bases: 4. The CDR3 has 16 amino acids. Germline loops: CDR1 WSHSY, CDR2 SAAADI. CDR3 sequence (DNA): TGCGCCAGCAGTGACCTGACTAGCGGGAACTCCTACGAGCAGTACTTC. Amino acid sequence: CASSDLTSGNSYEQYF.

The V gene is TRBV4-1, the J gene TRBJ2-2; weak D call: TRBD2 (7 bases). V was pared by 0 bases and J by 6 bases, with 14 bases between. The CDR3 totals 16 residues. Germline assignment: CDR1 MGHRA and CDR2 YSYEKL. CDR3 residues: CASSQDPSGGAGELFF. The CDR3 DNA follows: TGCGCCAGCAGCCAAGATCCCTCGGGGGGCGCCGGGGAGCTGTTTTTT.

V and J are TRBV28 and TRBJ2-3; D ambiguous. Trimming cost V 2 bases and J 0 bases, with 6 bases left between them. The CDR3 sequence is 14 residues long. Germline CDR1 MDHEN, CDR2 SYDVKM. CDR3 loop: CASSLPQSTDTQYF. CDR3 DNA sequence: TGTGCCAGCAGTTTACCGCAGAGCACAGATACGCAGTATTTT.

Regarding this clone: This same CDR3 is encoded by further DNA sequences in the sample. Here the CDR3 reads CASSLAGTDTQYF. The CDR3 DNA reads as TGCGCCAGCAGCTTGGCCGGCACAGATACGCAGTATTTT. V usage is TRBV5-1 and J usage is TRBJ2-3, with D unresolved. This CDR3 has 13 amino acids. V lost 0 bases to trimming and J lost 1 base, with 3 bases between them. CDR1 is SGHRS and CDR2 is YFSETQ in the germline V gene.